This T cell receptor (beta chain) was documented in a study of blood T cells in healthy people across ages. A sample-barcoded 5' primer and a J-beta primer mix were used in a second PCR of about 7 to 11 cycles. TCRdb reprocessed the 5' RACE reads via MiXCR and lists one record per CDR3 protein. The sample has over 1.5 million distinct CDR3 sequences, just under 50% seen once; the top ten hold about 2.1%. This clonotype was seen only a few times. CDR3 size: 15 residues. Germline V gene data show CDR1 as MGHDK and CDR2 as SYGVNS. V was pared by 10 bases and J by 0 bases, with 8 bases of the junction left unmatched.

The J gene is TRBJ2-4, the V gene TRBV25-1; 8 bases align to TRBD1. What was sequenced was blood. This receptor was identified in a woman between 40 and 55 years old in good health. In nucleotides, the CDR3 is TGTGCCACACAGGACAGGGTTTTAGCCAAAAACATTCAGTACTTC. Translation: CATQDRVLAKNIQYF.